The rows below give T cell receptor beta chains drawn from one sample of a study of blood T cell repertoires in COVID-19. Generated by immunoSEQ multiplex PCR, the TCRdb table keeps only in-frame clones and is missing some. The sample shows about 430,000 clones, around 87% of them seen only once. Sequenced sample: PBMCs or T cells enriched from blood (not recorded which). All receptors derive from a man aged 30-40 years who had recovered from COVID-19. The CDR3 runs from the conserved cysteine through the conserved F or W. A D gene is named only where the DNA matches it firmly. Clone size appears in some rows only: once, few, many, or a class for an expanded clone.

D: NA; V: TRBV10-3; size: NA; J: TRBJ2-3; DNA: TGTGCCATCAGTGTGAGCAGGGGATTTGGCCCACAGGATACGCAGTATTTT; CDR3: CAISVSRGFGPQDTQYF
D: TRBD1; V: TRBV2; size: NA; J: TRBJ2-2; DNA: TGTGCCAGCAGCAGGGGGCGCGGCGGGGAGCTGTTTTTT; CDR3: CASSRGRGGELFF
D: NA; V: TRBV9; size: NA; J: TRBJ1-3; DNA: TGTGCCAGCAGCGGTGGCAGTCCAACAATCGGAAACACCATATATTTT; CDR3: CASSGGSPTIGNTIYF
D: NA; V: TRBV18; size: NA; J: TRBJ1-5; DNA: TGTGCCAGCTCACCACCCTGGTACAGGAGCAATCAGCCCCAGCATTTT; CDR3: CASSPPWYRSNQPQHF
D: TRBD1; V: TRBV27; size: NA; J: TRBJ1-2; DNA: TGTGCCAGCCACGGACAGGGCTCTCTCAACTATGGCTACACCTTC; CDR3: CASHGQGSLNYGYTF
D: NA; V: TRBV5-1; size: NA; J: TRBJ2-5; DNA: TGCGCCAGCAGAGGGGGTGGAGCGGAGGAGACCCAGTACTTC; CDR3: CASRGGGAEETQYF
D: TRBD2; V: TRBV6-2/TRBV6-3; size: NA; J: TRBJ2-1; DNA: TGTGCCAGCAGCCCTAGCGGATTAGGACTAGCGGGACTCCACAATGAGCAGTTCTTC; CDR3: CASSPSGLGLAGLHNEQFF
D: NA; V: TRBV13; size: NA; J: TRBJ1-1; DNA: TGTGCCAGCAGCTTAGCCAGGCCGAACACTGAAGCTTTCTTT; CDR3: CASSLARPNTEAFF
D: NA; V: TRBV6-6; size: NA; J: TRBJ1-5; DNA: TGTGCCAGCAGTTCCCGACAGCTCAACCCCAATCAGCCCCAGCATTTT; CDR3: CASSSRQLNPNQPQHF
D: TRBD2; V: TRBV27; size: NA; J: TRBJ2-7; DNA: TGTGCCAGCAGTTTATCTGGGACTAGCGGGACCCTAGGGGAGCAGTACTTC; CDR3: CASSLSGTSGTLGEQYF
D: NA; V: TRBV18; size: NA; J: TRBJ2-2; DNA: TGTGCCAGCTCACCATCTGGACTTCCTATGCCCGGGGAGCTGTTTTTT; CDR3: CASSPSGLPMPGELFF
D: NA; V: TRBV19; size: NA; J: TRBJ1-5; DNA: TGTGCCAGTAGTATAGATCGGGAGACCGGGCCCTGGTATCAGCCCCAGCATTTT; CDR3: CASSIDRETGPWYQPQHF
D: NA; V: TRBV18; size: NA; J: TRBJ1-1; DNA: TGTGCCAGCTCACCAGGGTCGGGGAACACTGAAGCTTTCTTT; CDR3: CASSPGSGNTEAFF
D: TRBD1; V: TRBV19; size: NA; J: TRBJ2-7; DNA: TGTGCCAGTGGGGGACAGGGTCCCTACGAGCAGTACTTC; CDR3: CASGGQGPYEQYF
D: TRBD1; V: TRBV6-5; size: NA; J: TRBJ2-7; DNA: TGTGCCAGCGCCAGGGACAGGGCCTACGAGCAGTACTTC; CDR3: CASARDRAYEQYF
D: NA; V: TRBV24-1; size: NA; J: TRBJ1-1; DNA: TGTGCCACCAGTGGACACGGGCGGGCGGGCACTGAAGCTTTCTTT; CDR3: CATSGHGRAGTEAFF
D: TRBD2; V: TRBV28; size: NA; J: TRBJ2-7; DNA: TGTGCCAGCAGCCCCGGACTAGCGGTCTACTACGAGCAGTACTTC; CDR3: CASSPGLAVYYEQYF
D: NA; V: TRBV4-2; size: NA; J: TRBJ2-3; DNA: TGTGCCAGCAGCCAAGCCATAAGGGGTACGCAGTATTTT; CDR3: CASSQAIRGTQYF
D: NA; V: TRBV19; size: NA; J: TRBJ2-3; DNA: TGTGCCAGTAGCCACACTAGCAGCCCGGGAGATACGCAGTATTTT; CDR3: CASSHTSSPGDTQYF
D: TRBD2; V: TRBV10-3; size: NA; J: TRBJ2-7; DNA: TGTGCCATCAGTGGACGGGAGGGCCCCTACGAGCAGTACTTC; CDR3: CAISGREGPYEQYF
D: NA; V: TRBV28; size: NA; J: TRBJ2-4; DNA: TGTGCCAGCAGAACAACAGGGCTGCCCAAAAACATTCAGTACTTC; CDR3: CASRTTGLPKNIQYF
D: TRBD2; V: TRBV2; size: once; J: TRBJ2-1; DNA: TGTGCCAGCATCATTACTAGCGGAAGCTCCAATGAGCAGTTCTTC; CDR3: CASIITSGSSNEQFF
D: NA; V: TRBV19; size: NA; J: TRBJ2-5; DNA: TGTGCCAGTAGTATTTACAGATCAGGCGCCCAACAGACCCAGTACTTC; CDR3: CASSIYRSGAQQTQYF
D: NA; V: TRBV28; size: NA; J: TRBJ2-7; DNA: TGTGCCAGCAGTTTAGGCCCGAGGACAAAACTCTCCTACGAGCAGTACTTC; CDR3: CASSLGPRTKLSYEQYF
D: TRBD1; V: TRBV7-2; size: NA; J: TRBJ1-2; DNA: TGTGCCAGCAGAAAGACAGGGACTAACTATGGCTACACCTTC; CDR3: CASRKTGTNYGYTF
D: TRBD1; V: TRBV10-2; size: NA; J: TRBJ2-7; DNA: TGCGCCAGCAGTGAGTCGGACAGGGGTCTGGACGAGCAGTACTTC; CDR3: CASSESDRGLDEQYF